The 19 T cell receptor beta chains below all came from one sample that was sequenced in a study of OX40 agonist ivuxolimab in advanced cancers. Libraries were prepared by immunoSEQ multiplex PCR; TCRdb keeps only in-frame clonotypes and omits some of them. The sample contains about 82,000 clones, over 75% of which appear only once. The sample in question was CD4+ or CD8+ T cells sorted from blood, obtained in a trial of the OX40 agonist ivuxolimab. The receptors were sampled from an adult with an advanced solid tumor such as melanoma, head and neck, liver or kidney cancer.

This chain links TRBV21-1 with TRBJ1-4; TRBD1, as called in the table, went unchecked against the DNA. TRBV21-1 is shown as a pseudogene. The CDR3 runs to 18 residues. The chain's CDR3 is CASSPLRDTRETNEKLFF. DNA for the CDR3: TGTGCCAGCAGCCCTCTCCGGGACACGAGAGAAACTAATGAAAAACTGTTTTTT.

The chain joins TRBV5-1 to TRBJ2-6, with D unresolved. CDR3 length: 15 residues. V dropped 4 bases and J dropped 0 bases, with 8 bases sitting between them. Germline assignment: CDR1 SGHRS and CDR2 YFSETQ. CDR3 region: CASSLPLSGANVLTF. CDR3 DNA: TGCGCCAGCAGCCTGCCCCTCTCTGGGGCCAACGTCCTGACTTTC.

The V and J genes are TRBV7-9 and TRBJ2-3; D is ambiguous. Germline loops: CDR1 SEHNR, CDR2 FQNEAQ (reference sequence). V lost 2 bases to trimming and J lost 1 base, with 10 bases between them. This CDR3 region has 15 residues. The CDR3: CASSLLTGRTDTQYF. CDR3 nucleotide sequence: TGTGCCAGCAGCTTATTAACTGGGCGCACAGATACGCAGTATTTT.

The J gene is TRBJ1-4, the V gene TRBV30; 8 nucleotides line up with TRBD1. The CDR3 is 13 amino acids. CDR1 and CDR2 (germline): GTSNPN, SVGIG (reference sequence). V dropped 4 bases and J dropped 8; count of bases not matched to a gene: 6. For the CDR3, the DNA is TGTGCCTGGAAGACAGGGGTAGGCGAAAAACTGTTTTTT. Protein sequence: CAWKTGVGEKLFF.

The rearrangement links TRBV19 to TRBJ2-7, with TRBD1 identical over 8 bases. The V gene's germline CDR1 is LNHDA and CDR2 SQIVND (reference sequence). V lost 6 bases, J lost 5 bases, and 0 bases stayed unmatched. The CDR3 has 11 residues. CDR3 coding DNA: TGTGCCAGTAGGACAGGGGACGAGCAGTACTTC. It yields the protein CASRTGDEQYF.

Regarding this clone: The conserved phenylalanine or tryptophan is not found at the CDR3 terminus, so this likely reflects a read error. It is unclear where the CDR3 begins or ends on the DNA, so no DNA is shown, and the CDR3 is as TCRdb lists it. The gene calls are TRBV5-8 and TRBJ1-4; TRBD1 is the table's D call, not checked against the DNA. The V gene's germline CDR1 is SGHTS and CDR2 YDEGEE. The CDR3 is 13 amino acids in total, end residues counted. The CDR3 spells CASIRPSGTRSVV.

The chain combines TRBV10-1 with TRBJ1-1; 7 bases map to TRBD1. V gave up 5 bases and J gave up 7 bases; unmatched junction bases: 7. CDR1 is WNHNN and CDR2 is SYGVQD in the germline V gene (reference sequence). This CDR3 region has 13 residues. CDR3 coding DNA: TGCGCCAGCAGTCGCCGACAGGGTGGTGAAGCTTTCTTT. This translates into CASSRRQGGEAFF.

The chain couples TRBV18 to TRBJ2-2; no reliable D call. The V gene lost 2 bases and the J gene lost 4 bases, with 5 bases spanning the gap. The germline V gene encodes CDR1 KGHSH and CDR2 LQKENI. The CDR3 has 13 residues. CDR3 nucleotides: TGTGCCAGCTCACCAGGGATCACCGGGGAGCTGTTTTTT. Its protein product is CASSPGITGELFF.

J is TRBJ2-3 and V is TRBV5-1; 7 positions agree with TRBD2. V trimming: 4 bases; J trimming: 4 bases; junction bases outside the gene matches: 9. Germline V gene lookup returns CDR1 SGHRS and CDR2 YFSETQ. This CDR3 spans 15 amino acids. DNA of the CDR3: TGCGCCAGCAGCCCCCGGTCTGGGGGGGCAGATACGCAGTATTTT. This translates into CASSPRSGGADTQYF.

This chain connects TRBV10-1 to TRBJ2-2, with D maybe TRBD1 (5 bases). This CDR3 spans 13 amino acids. Trimming shortened V by 4 bases and J by 5 bases, and 8 bases separated the two germline ends. Per germline, CDR1 WNHNN and CDR2 SYGVQD (reference sequence). Here the CDR3 DNA reads TGCGCCAGCAGTGGGGGCCGGACCGGGGAGCTGTTTTTT. Translation: CASSGGRTGELFF.

The J gene is TRBJ1-1, the V gene TRBV4-1, with D maybe TRBD1 (6 bases). This CDR3 has 14 residues. Between the trimmed V and J ends, which lost 0 bases and 5 bases, there was a span of 10 bases. Germline V lookup: CDR1 MGHRA, CDR2 YSYEKL. The CDR3 DNA is TGCGCCAGCAGCCAAGATTGGGGGCCGACTGAAGCTTTCTTT. It yields the protein CASSQDWGPTEAFF.

CDR3 region: CASSYGQGGNQPQHF. CDR3 nucleotides: TGTGCCAGCAGTTACGGCCAAGGCGGCAATCAGCCCCAGCATTTT. The gene calls are TRBV6-6 and TRBJ1-5; D remains unclear. The CDR3 sequence is 15 residues long. V lost 2 bases to trimming and J lost 2 bases, with 10 bases between them. In germline, CDR1 is MNHNY, CDR2 SVGAGI (reference sequence).

The V call is TRBV28, the J call TRBJ2-3, with D perhaps matching TRBD1 (6 bases). Trimming shortened V by 4 bases and J by 2 bases, and 13 bases separated the two germline ends. Germline V gene data show CDR1 as MDHEN and CDR2 as SYDVKM. The CDR3 covers 15 residues. In DNA form, the CDR3 reads TGTGCCAGCAGTTCGAACAGGGTTTACACAGATACGCAGTATTTT. It is translated as CASSSNRVYTDTQYF. Variable domain in full (rest from reference TRBV28 and TRBJ2-3): DVKVTQSSRYLVKRTGEKVFLECVQDMDHENMFWYRQDPGLGLRLIYFSYDVKMKEKGDIPEGYSVSREKKERFSLILESASTNQTSMYLCASSSNRVYTDTQYFGPGTRLTVL.

V gene TRBV6-4 combines with J gene TRBJ2-1; TRBD1 is a possible D gene (6 bases). Between the trimmed V and J ends, which lost 5 bases and 4 bases, there was a span of 18 bases. There are 16 residues in the CDR3. The germline V gene encodes CDR1 MRHNA and CDR2 SNTAGT. CDR3 DNA: TGTGCCAGCAGTCCGCAAGGGGGAATAGGGTACAATGAGCAGTTCTTC. Its translation: CASSPQGGIGYNEQFF.

This clone was recorded once. The chain links TRBV7-9 to TRBJ1-1; 7 positions agree with TRBD1. The CDR3 has 15 amino acids. J gave up 10 bases and V 0 bases, and 11 bases lay outside the gene matches. From germline, CDR1 is SEHNR and CDR2 FQNEAQ (reference sequence). In nucleotides, the CDR3 is TGTGCCAGCAGCTTAGCTGGTACAGGGGATAGCGTAGCTTTCTTT. It is translated as CASSLAGTGDSVAFF.

The chain recombines TRBV6-1 with TRBJ2-4; no reliable D call. Germline V gene lookup returns CDR1 MNHNS and CDR2 SASEGT. The V end lost 7 bases, the J end lost 2 bases, and 9 bases lay between the germline ends. CDR3 length: 13 amino acids. The CDR3 loop reads CASNPDPKNIQYF. DNA for the CDR3: TGTGCCAGCAATCCCGACCCCAAAAACATTCAGTACTTC.

This chain joins TRBV28 and TRBJ2-2; 7 positions match TRBD2. This CDR3 spans 13 amino acids. The germline V gene encodes CDR1 MDHEN and CDR2 SYDVKM. J lost 8 bases, V lost 6 bases, and 6 bases had no gene match. The CDR3 nucleotides are TGTGCCAGCAGGGGCGGGAGATGGGGGGAGCTGTTTTTT. Amino acid sequence: CASRGGRWGELFF.

The rearrangement uses TRBV5-6 and TRBJ2-5, with 10 nucleotides matching TRBD1. The germline V gene encodes CDR1 SGHDT and CDR2 YYEEEE. The CDR3 runs 14 residues. Germline trimming cut 4 bases from V and 3 bases from J; bases unmatched to any gene: 3. The CDR3, as DNA: TGTGCCAGCAGCGAGGGACAGGGGAAAGAGACCCAGTACTTC. Translation: CASSEGQGKETQYF.

The chain carries TRBV5-8 and TRBJ2-7, with 12 bases identical to TRBD2. Germline V gives CDR1 SGHTS, CDR2 YDEGEE. Germline trimming cut 2 bases from V and 2 bases from J; bases unmatched to any gene: 5. This CDR3 comprises 16 residues. For the CDR3, the DNA is TGTGCCAGCAGCTTCCGGACTAGCGGGAACACCTACGAGCAGTACTTC. Encoded protein: CASSFRTSGNTYEQYF.